Shown below are 18 T cell receptor beta chains from a single sample sequenced in a study of T cell responses to AZD1222 COVID-19 vaccine. TCRdb keeps only in-frame clones here, not all; method: immunoSEQ multiplex PCR. The table lists 200,000 or so clones, around 87% of them singletons. The sequencing here drew on peripheral blood, taken on day 0 of MenACWY control vaccination. The receptors originated from an adult in good health.

The rearrangement joins TRBV2 to TRBJ2-5; D is possibly TRBD2 (6 bases). The V gene lost 8 bases and the J gene lost 7 bases, with 32 bases spanning the gap. This CDR3 comprises 18 residues. Looked up from germline, CDR1 is SNHLY and CDR2 is FYNNEI. The CDR3 reads CASPPGEESAGRTGTQYF. The CDR3 region has the DNA TGTGCCAGCCCACCCGGGGAGGAGTCGGCGGGACGCACGGGGACCCAGTACTTC.

This chain links TRBV9 with TRBJ2-3; 9 nucleotides line up with TRBD2. Germline CDR1 SGDLS, CDR2 YYNGEE. Trimming took 2 bases from V and 2 from J; bases not matched to a gene: 6. The CDR3 spans 16 residues. The CDR3 DNA sequence: TGTGCCAGCAGCGTTGGTGCTAGCGGGGCCACAGATACGCAGTATTTT. Translated: CASSVGASGATDTQYF.

This sequence joins TRBV6-2 or TRBV6-3 and TRBJ2-1, with a tentative D call TRBD2 (5 bases). The CDR3 has 17 amino acids. Germline loops: CDR1 MNHEY, CDR2 SVGEGT. V gave up 6 bases and J gave up 8 bases, with 26 bases separating them. This CDR3 is CASSPLGVARYSDEQFF. As DNA, the CDR3 is TGTGCCAGCAGCCCCCTTGGAGTAGCGAGGTATTCGGATGAGCAGTTCTTC.

This rearrangement joins TRBV5-1 to TRBJ1-1, with a weak D call TRBD1 (6 bases). Germline V CDR1 and CDR2: SGHRS, YFSETQ. The CDR3 is 16 residues long. The V end was cut by 4 bases, the J end by 0 bases, with 16 bases between. CDR3 protein: CASSPQGGTMNTEAFF. As DNA, the CDR3 is TGCGCCAGCAGCCCGCAAGGGGGAACCATGAACACTGAAGCTTTCTTT.

Note on this clone: This CDR3 is also generated by other DNA sequences in the sample. The chain is built from TRBV13 and TRBJ1-2; 7 nucleotides agree with TRBD1. The CDR3 loop spans 12 amino acids. The V gene end was trimmed by 0 bases and the J gene end by 8 bases; junction bases not matched to a gene: 0. The germline V gene has CDR1 PRHDT and CDR2 FYEKMQ (reference sequence). DNA of the CDR3: TGTGCCAGCAGCTTAGGAGGGGGCGGCTACACCTTC. Its translation: CASSLGGGGYTF.

The chain carries TRBV10-3 and TRBJ2-7; TRBD2 aligns across 9 bases. The CDR3 extends over 15 amino acids. Losses at the gene ends were 6 bases for V and 2 bases for J; bases not matched to a gene: 8. Germline V gives CDR1 ENHRY, CDR2 SYGVKD. CDR3 loop: CAIRGDSGSPYEQYF. The CDR3 nucleotides are TGTGCCATCAGGGGGGATAGCGGGAGTCCCTACGAGCAGTACTTC.

The chain carries TRBV27 and TRBJ2-2; the match to TRBD2 covers 7 bases. Germline V gene sequence: CDR1 MNHEY, CDR2 SMNVEV (reference sequence). With 5 bases clipped from V and 3 bases from J, the junction kept 15 bases outside the gene matches. The CDR3 has 18 residues. The CDR3 DNA sequence: TGTGCCAGCAGTACCTTAGTGCCTATACTAGCGTACACCGGGGAGCTGTTTTTT. It codes for CASSTLVPILAYTGELFF.

The chain is built from TRBV28 and TRBJ1-4, with D maybe TRBD1 (6 bases). CDR1 and CDR2 (germline): MDHEN, SYDVKM. The CDR3 has 15 amino acids. Deletions cut 5 bases from V and 8 bases from J, with 18 bases between. The chain's CDR3 is CASSSTGKIEEKLFF. CDR3 sequence (DNA): TGTGCCAGCAGTAGTACAGGGAAGATAGAGGAAAAACTGTTTTTT.

The CDR3 protein is CAIAGGAGNSPLHF. CDR3 bases: TGCGCCATCGCAGGGGGCGCAGGTAATTCACCCCTCCACTTT. The chain employs TRBV10-2 and TRBJ1-6, with TRBD1 matching 8 bases. Germline V gene lookup returns CDR1 WSHSY and CDR2 SAAADI. This CDR3 region has 14 residues. V dropped 10 bases and J dropped 6; count of bases not matched to a gene: 8.

Worth noting for this clone: This specimen includes other DNA sequences encoding the same CDR3. The chain is built from TRBV28 and TRBJ2-3, with no clear D. V was clipped by 1 base and J by 5 bases, with 4 bases between them. The CDR3 totals 12 residues. Germline CDR1 reads MDHEN; CDR2 reads SYDVKM. The CDR3 loop reads CASSLSGDTQYF. The CDR3 DNA sequence: TGTGCCAGCAGTTTATCAGGAGATACGCAGTATTTT.

The count of this clone is one. The chain links TRBV28 to TRBJ1-1; the D gene is possibly TRBD1 (6 bases). The V gene's germline CDR1 is MDHEN and CDR2 SYDVKM. Trimming cost V 6 bases and J 10 bases, with 21 bases left between them. The CDR3 covers 14 residues. CDR3: CASRPSGTSRGAFF. DNA of the CDR3: TGTGCCAGCAGGCCTTCCGGGACATCGAGGGGAGCTTTCTTT.

The chain combines TRBV28 with TRBJ1-4; no reliable D call. CDR1 and CDR2 (germline): MDHEN, SYDVKM. Deletions cut 3 bases from V and 5 bases from J, with 10 bases between. This CDR3 spans 14 amino acids. CDR3 DNA sequence: TGTGCCAGCAGTTTTGAGGTTGTCAATGAAAAACTGTTTTTT. It translates to CASSFEVVNEKLFF.

This sequence joins TRBV6-5 and TRBJ1-1, with TRBD1 as a possible D gene (5 bases). Germline values: CDR1 MNHEY, CDR2 SVGAGI. V gave up 6 bases and J gave up 1 base, with 12 bases separating them. The CDR3 is 14 residues long. CDR3 sequence reads: CASSPQGRNTEAFF. The DNA for the CDR3 is TGTGCCAGCAGCCCCCAGGGTAGGAACACTGAAGCTTTCTTT.

The chain uses TRBV7-9 and TRBJ1-1; unclear D gene. With 1 base removed from V and 8 bases from J, the gap between germline ends came to 8 bases. CDR3 size: 12 residues. In germline, CDR1 is SEHNR, CDR2 FQNEAQ (reference sequence). The CDR3 DNA reads TGTGCCAGCAGCTTAGAGGACCGGGAAGCTTTCTTT. Translated: CASSLEDREAFF. Complete variable domain (other parts from reference TRBV7-9 and TRBJ1-1): DTGVSQNPRHKITKRGQNVTFRCDPISEHNRLYWYRQTLGQGPEFLTYFQNEAQLEKSRLLSDRFSAERPKGSFSTLEIQRTEQGDSAMYLCASSLEDREAFFGQGTRLTVV.

The sample holds one count of this clone. The chain has TRBV5-4 and TRBJ1-3, with a possible D match to TRBD1 (6 bases). CDR1 is SGHNT and CDR2 is YYREEE in the germline V gene (reference sequence). Trimming took off 4 bases at V and 1 base at J, with 15 bases between the two ends. CDR3 size: 16 residues. CDR3 loop: CASSIGTLDSGNTIYF. The CDR3 bases are TGTGCCAGCAGCATTGGGACACTGGATTCTGGAAACACCATATATTTT.

The V call is TRBV24-1, the J call TRBJ2-1, with D possibly matching TRBD2 (7 bases). The germline CDR1 and CDR2 sequences are KGHDR and SFDVKD. V lost 5 bases to trimming and J lost 0 bases, with 16 bases between them. The CDR3 contains 17 residues. The CDR3: CATSALEGGSSYNEQFF. The DNA for the CDR3 is TGTGCCACCAGTGCCCTAGAGGGGGGGAGCTCCTACAATGAGCAGTTCTTC.

V is TRBV3-1 (or the pseudogene TRBV3-2) and J is TRBJ2-3, with 8 bases lining up with TRBD1. The junction had 2 bases not matched to a gene; V was cut back by 1 base and J by 2 bases. The CDR3 is 15 residues long. The germline gives CDR1 LGHDT, CDR2 YNNKEL (reference sequence). CDR3 loop: CASSQGDRFTDTQYF. DNA of the CDR3: TGTGCCAGCAGCCAAGGGGACAGGTTCACAGATACGCAGTATTTT.

The chain carries TRBV21-1 and TRBJ2-7; the table's D call, TRBD1, has no DNA check behind it. TRBV21-1 represents a pseudogene. The CDR3 spans 16 residues. CDR3 nucleotide sequence: TGTGCCAGCAGTCATGGCCGAAGATTCCTCACCTACGAGCAGTACTTC. Residues: CASSHGRRFLTYEQYF.